The rows below give T cell receptor beta chains drawn from one sample of a study of T cell responses to AZD1222 COVID-19 vaccine. The repertoire was sequenced with immunoSEQ multiplex PCR; TCRdb's copy has only in-frame clones and lacks some. This table holds tens of thousands of clones, around 89% found once. The source was peripheral blood, collected 28 days after the second AZD1222 dose. The receptors here all came from an adult who received the AZD1222 COVID-19 vaccine. Both conserved end residues are trimmed from each CDR3.

v_call cdr3_aa
TRBV10-3 AISEPGGQTRETQY
TRBV3-1/TRBV3-2 ASSPVTGSNQPQH
TRBV19 ASSRGQGFVYQPQH
TRBV5-6 ASSAVSDEQF
TRBV5-4 ASSHRGEGEKLF
TRBV21-1 ASRMKPGPRNDYEQY
TRBV9 ASSVVSSSGTQY
TRBV4-1 ASSQGGLGSEKLF
TRBV7-6 ASSLVGGLNEKLF
TRBV11-3 ASSRILETAGKETQY
TRBV19 ASSILRQVGNQPQH
TRBV6-4 ASSEDSGHVNEQF
TRBV3-1/TRBV3-2 ASSLLETGGYEQY
TRBV5-1 ASSLTGADGNTIY
TRBV3-1/TRBV3-2 ASSQDKGDTDTQY
TRBV2 ASSPVSRPETQY
TRBV2 ASSEQGARNEQF
TRBV30 AWTWTGGIYEQY
TRBV2 ASIQEGNTEAF
TRBV25-1 ASSDRDEVAF
TRBV7-6 ASSLVYWRSGAGNNEQF
TRBV18 ASRGTVSNTGELF
TRBV18 ASSPVVKLTGNTIY
TRBV11-1 ASSLGNSPLH
TRBV27 ASREWREVGGYT
TRBV18 ASSPTGQGGQY
TRBV5-1 ASSPSGGSSYEQY
TRBV30 AWSLTGTGGLEQF
TRBV5-1 ASSPRTGGNAAF
TRBV10-3 AIKEGNNEQF
TRBV27 ASSPTGLSGYT
TRBV19 ASSIGLVYEQY
TRBV3-1/TRBV3-2 ASSPPYLMGSPLH
TRBV27 ASSLGTGNNSPLH
TRBV5-5 ASSLIQLLGDTEAF
TRBV2 ASSEGQGYGYT
TRBV30 AWSRTSNQPQH
TRBV4-1 ASSSGTGLETQY
TRBV27 ASSHRVGQLNTIY
TRBV5-6 ASSSGLGFTDTQY
TRBV5-6 ASSSLTGGTYEQY
TRBV6-5 ASSYAGDRTYGYT
TRBV6-1 ASSAQGMQY
TRBV18 ASSPGTVDTNSPLH
TRBV4-1 ASSPGTGRGLGINIQY
TRBV27 ASRLTSGGPGDTQY
TRBV3-1/TRBV3-2 ASSQETGKGNQPQH
TRBV4-2 ASSQDRDRIYNEQF
TRBV2 ASSPNRADGYT
TRBV6-1 ASSANSRGLANEKLF
TRBV29-1 SVPTEGYGYT
TRBV27 ASSSGPTDTQY
TRBV14 ASSQRTHTGELF
TRBV15 ATSRDRPNEQF
TRBV6-2/TRBV6-3 ASSYSRSESTDTQY
TRBV18 ASSPGSYQPQH
TRBV4-1 ASSLGGATQETQY
TRBV5-1 ASSPAVMNTEAF
TRBV5-1 ASSLLFGANVLT